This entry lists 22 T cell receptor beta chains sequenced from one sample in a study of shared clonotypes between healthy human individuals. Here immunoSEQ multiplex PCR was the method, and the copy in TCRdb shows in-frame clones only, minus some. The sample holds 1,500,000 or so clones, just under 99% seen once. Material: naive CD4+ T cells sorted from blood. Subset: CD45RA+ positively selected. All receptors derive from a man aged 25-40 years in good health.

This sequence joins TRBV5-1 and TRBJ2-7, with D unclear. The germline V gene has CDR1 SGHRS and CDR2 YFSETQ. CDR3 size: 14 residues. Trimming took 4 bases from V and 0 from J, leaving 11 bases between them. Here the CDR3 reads CASSPREGSYEQYF. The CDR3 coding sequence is TGCGCCAGCAGCCCAAGGGAAGGCTCCTACGAGCAGTACTTC.

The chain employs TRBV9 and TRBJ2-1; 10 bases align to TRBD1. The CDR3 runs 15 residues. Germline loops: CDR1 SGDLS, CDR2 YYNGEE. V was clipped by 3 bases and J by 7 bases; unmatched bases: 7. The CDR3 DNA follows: TGTGCCAGCAGCGAAAGACAGGGGGCGAAAAATGAGCAGTTCTTC. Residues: CASSERQGAKNEQFF. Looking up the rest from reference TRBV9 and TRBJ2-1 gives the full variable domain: DSGVTQTPKHLITATGQRVTLRCSPRSGDLSVYWYQQSLDQGLQFLIQYYNGEERAKGNILERFSAQQFPDLHSELNLSSLELGDSALYFCASSERQGAKNEQFFGPGTRLTVL.

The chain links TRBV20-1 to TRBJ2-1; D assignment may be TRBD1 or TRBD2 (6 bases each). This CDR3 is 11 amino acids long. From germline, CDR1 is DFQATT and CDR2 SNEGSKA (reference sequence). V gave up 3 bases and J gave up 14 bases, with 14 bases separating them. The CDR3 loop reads CSASSGDMKFF. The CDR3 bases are TGCAGTGCTAGTTCGGGGGACATGAAGTTCTTC.

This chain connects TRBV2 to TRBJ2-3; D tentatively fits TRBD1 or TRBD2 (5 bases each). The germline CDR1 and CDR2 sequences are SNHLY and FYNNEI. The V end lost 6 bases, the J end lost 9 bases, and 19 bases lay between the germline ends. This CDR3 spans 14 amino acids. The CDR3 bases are TGTGCCAGCAGCTCCGGGGCCCAGCAGTACACGCAGTATTTT. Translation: CASSSGAQQYTQYF.

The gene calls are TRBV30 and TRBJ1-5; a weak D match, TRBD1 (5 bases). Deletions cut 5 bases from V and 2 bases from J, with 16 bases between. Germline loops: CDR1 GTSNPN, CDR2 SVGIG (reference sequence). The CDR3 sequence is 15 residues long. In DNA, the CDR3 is TGTGCCTGGTCTCTGCAGGGTGTTGGCAATCAGCCCCAGCATTTT. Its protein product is CAWSLQGVGNQPQHF.

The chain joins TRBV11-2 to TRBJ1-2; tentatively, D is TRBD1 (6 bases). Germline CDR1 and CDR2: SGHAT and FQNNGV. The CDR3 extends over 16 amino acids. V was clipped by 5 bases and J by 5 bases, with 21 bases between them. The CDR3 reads CASSPTRGRGAYGYTF. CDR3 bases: TGTGCCAGCAGCCCAACCCGGGGGCGGGGGGCATATGGCTACACCTTC.

DNA for the CDR3: TGTGCCAGCAGCCCGGACATTTCCTCCTACAATGAGCAGTTCTTC. It is translated as CASSPDISSYNEQFF. The chain links TRBV5-6 to TRBJ2-1, with D maybe TRBD1 (5 bases). With 4 bases removed from V and 0 bases from J, the gap between germline ends came to 11 bases. The CDR3 has 15 amino acids. The germline V gene encodes CDR1 SGHDT and CDR2 YYEEEE.

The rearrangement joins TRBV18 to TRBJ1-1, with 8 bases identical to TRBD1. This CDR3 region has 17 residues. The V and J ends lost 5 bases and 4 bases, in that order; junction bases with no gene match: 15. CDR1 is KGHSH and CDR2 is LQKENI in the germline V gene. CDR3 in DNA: TGTGCCAGCTCAACAAAAAACCAGGGGGCGCTGGGCACTGAAGCTTTCTTT. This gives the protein CASSTKNQGALGTEAFF.

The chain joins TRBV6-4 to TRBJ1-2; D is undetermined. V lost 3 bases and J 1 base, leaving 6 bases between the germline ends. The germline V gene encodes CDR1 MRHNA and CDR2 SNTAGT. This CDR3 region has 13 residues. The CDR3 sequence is CASSEGGNYGYTF. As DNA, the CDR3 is TGTGCCAGCAGTGAAGGAGGTAACTATGGCTACACCTTC.

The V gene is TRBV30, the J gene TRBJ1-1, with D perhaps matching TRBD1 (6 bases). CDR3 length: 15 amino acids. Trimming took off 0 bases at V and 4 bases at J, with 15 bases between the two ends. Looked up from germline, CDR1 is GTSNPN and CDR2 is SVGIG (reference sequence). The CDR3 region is CAWSVWEGVITEAFF. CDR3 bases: TGTGCCTGGAGTGTTTGGGAGGGGGTAATCACTGAAGCTTTCTTT.

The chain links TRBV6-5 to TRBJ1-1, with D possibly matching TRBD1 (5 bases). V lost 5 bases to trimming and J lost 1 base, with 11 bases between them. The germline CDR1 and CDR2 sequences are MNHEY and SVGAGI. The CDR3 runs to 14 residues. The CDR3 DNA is TGTGCCAGCAGTCTGGGGGTATGGAACACTGAAGCTTTCTTT. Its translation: CASSLGVWNTEAFF.

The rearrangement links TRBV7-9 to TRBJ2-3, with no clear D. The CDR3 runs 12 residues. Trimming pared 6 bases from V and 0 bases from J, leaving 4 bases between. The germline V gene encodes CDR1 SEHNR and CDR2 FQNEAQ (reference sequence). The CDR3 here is CASRASTDTQYF. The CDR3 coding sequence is TGTGCCAGCAGGGCGAGCACAGATACGCAGTATTTT. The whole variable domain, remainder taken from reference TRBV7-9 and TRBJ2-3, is DTGVSQNPRHKITKRGQNVTFRCDPISEHNRLYWYRQTLGQGPEFLTYFQNEAQLEKSRLLSDRFSAERPKGSFSTLEIQRTEQGDSAMYLCASRASTDTQYFGPGTRLTVL.

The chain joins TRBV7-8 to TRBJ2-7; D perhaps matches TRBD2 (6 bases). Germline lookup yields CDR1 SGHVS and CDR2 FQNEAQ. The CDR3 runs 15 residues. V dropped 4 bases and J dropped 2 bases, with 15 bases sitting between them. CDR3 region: CASSSVAAGTYEQYF. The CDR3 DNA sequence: TGTGCCAGCAGCTCCGTCGCGGCGGGAACCTACGAGCAGTACTTC. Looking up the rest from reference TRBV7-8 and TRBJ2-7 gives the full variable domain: GAGVSQSPRYKVAKRGQDVALRCDPISGHVSLFWYQQALGQGPEFLTYFQNEAQLDKSGLPSDRFFAERPEGSVSTLKIQRTQQEDSAVYLCASSSVAAGTYEQYFGPGTRLTVT.

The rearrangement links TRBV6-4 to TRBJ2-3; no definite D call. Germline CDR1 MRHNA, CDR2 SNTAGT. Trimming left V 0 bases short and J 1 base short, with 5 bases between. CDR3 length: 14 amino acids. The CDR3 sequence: CASSDSGRTDTQYF. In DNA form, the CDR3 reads TGTGCCAGCAGTGACTCCGGCCGCACAGATACGCAGTATTTT.

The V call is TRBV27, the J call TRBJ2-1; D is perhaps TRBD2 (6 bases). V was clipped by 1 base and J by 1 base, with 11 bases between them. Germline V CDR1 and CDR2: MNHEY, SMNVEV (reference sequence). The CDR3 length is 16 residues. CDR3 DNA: TGTGCCAGCAGTTTATACGGGGGAGTGTCCTACAATGAGCAGTTCTTC. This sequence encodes CASSLYGGVSYNEQFF.

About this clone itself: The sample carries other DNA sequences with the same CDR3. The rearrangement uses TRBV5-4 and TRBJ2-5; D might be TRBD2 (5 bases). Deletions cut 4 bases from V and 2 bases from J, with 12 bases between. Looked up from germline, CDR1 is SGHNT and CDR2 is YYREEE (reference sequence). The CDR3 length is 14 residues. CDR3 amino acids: CASSPGTEQETQYF. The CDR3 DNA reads TGTGCCAGCAGCCCGGGAACCGAACAAGAGACCCAGTACTTC.

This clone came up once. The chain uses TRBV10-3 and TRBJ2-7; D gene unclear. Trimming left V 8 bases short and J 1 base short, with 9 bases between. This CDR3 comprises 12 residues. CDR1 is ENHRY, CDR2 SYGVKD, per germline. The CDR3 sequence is CAIGAGSYEQYF. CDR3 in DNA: TGTGCCATCGGTGCCGGATCCTACGAGCAGTACTTC.

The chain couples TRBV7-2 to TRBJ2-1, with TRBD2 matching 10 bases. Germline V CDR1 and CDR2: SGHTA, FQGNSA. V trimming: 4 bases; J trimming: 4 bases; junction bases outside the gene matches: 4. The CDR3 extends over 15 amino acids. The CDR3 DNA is TGTGCCAGCAGCTCTAGCGGGAGCGAATACAATGAGCAGTTCTTC. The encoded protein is CASSSSGSEYNEQFF.

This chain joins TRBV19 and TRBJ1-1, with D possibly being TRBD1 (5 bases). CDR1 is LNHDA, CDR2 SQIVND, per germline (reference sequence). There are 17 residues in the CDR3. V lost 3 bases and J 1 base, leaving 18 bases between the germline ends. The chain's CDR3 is CASSILGVLQTNTEAFF. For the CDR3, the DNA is TGTGCCAGTAGTATTCTAGGGGTGTTGCAAACGAACACTGAAGCTTTCTTT.

Here the CDR3 DNA reads TGTGCCAGCAGCTCACCCGAGGGGGCTAGCGGGAGTCAAGAGACCCAGTACTTC. Encoded protein: CASSSPEGASGSQETQYF. V and J are TRBV11-2 and TRBJ2-5, with 10 bases lining up with TRBD2. The germline gives CDR1 SGHAT, CDR2 FQNNGV. The trim removed 4 bases at V and 2 bases at J, leaving 13 bases unmatched. The CDR3 spans 18 residues.

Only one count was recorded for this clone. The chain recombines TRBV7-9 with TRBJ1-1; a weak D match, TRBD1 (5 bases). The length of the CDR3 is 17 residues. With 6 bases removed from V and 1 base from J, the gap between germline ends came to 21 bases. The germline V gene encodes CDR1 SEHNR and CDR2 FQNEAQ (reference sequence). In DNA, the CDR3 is TGTGCCAGCAGTCCATATACCGGGACCGGTGGGAACACTGAAGCTTTCTTT. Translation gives CASSPYTGTGGNTEAFF.

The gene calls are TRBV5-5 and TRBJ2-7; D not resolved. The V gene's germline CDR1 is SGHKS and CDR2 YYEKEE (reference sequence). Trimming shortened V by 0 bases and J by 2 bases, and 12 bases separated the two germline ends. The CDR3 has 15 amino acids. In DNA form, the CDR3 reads TGTGCCAGCAGCTTGGCGTGGGGTCCAACCTACGAGCAGTACTTC. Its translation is CASSLAWGPTYEQYF. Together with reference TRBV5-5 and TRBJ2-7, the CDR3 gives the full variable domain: DAGVTQSPTHLIKTRGQQVTLRCSPISGHKSVSWYQQVLGQGPQFIFQYYEKEERGRGNFPDRFSARQFPNYSSELNVNALLLGDSALYLCASSLAWGPTYEQYFGPGTRLTVT.